Below are 2 T cell receptor beta chains sequenced from a single sample in a study of T cells in tuberculosis. Repertoires were generated with immunoSEQ multiplex PCR, while TCRdb's copy carries only in-frame clones and drops some. The profile covers around 45,000 clones, with around 94% appearing a single time and about 2% taken by the ten largest. Sequencing was performed on PBMCs. These receptors were taken from a donor aged 5 to 30 with latent tuberculosis or without tuberculosis infection. Some clones in this sample may be carry-over from other donors' samples.

This sequence joins TRBV4-1 and TRBJ1-1; 10 positions match TRBD1. After removal of 5 bases from V and 3 bases from J, the junction contained 6 bases not matched to a gene. This CDR3 has 15 residues. Germline-derived CDR1 and CDR2 are MGHRA and YSYEKL. The CDR3 DNA reads as TGCGCCAGCAGCAAAGGACAGGGGGTCGACACTGAAGCTTTCTTT. It translates to CASSKGQGVDTEAFF.

This chain links TRBV4-3 with TRBJ2-7; 12 positions agree with TRBD2. CDR1 and CDR2 from the germline V gene are LGHNA and YSLEER. The CDR3 contains 16 residues. The V and J ends lost 4 bases and 0 bases, in that order; junction bases with no gene match: 4. The DNA of the CDR3 is TGCGCCAGCAGCCCCGGACTAGCGGGAACCTCCTACGAGCAGTACTTC. It yields the protein CASSPGLAGTSYEQYF.